Listed here are 30 T cell receptor beta chains from one sample, sequenced in a study of beta chain features in type 1 diabetes. These receptors lack a known antigen. The isolated RNA, all of it, was reverse transcribed, so expressed TCRB transcripts were what got sequenced. Some clones are missing from TCRdb's copy, which holds only in-frame ones; the method was immunoSEQ multiplex PCR. The table includes some 330,000 clones, around 12% detected once. Study results and caveats: Type 1 diabetes patients had moderately but significantly shorter TCRB CDR3s in all four CD4+ subsets.

The material sequenced was naive CD4+ T cells from blood. These receptors were collected from a woman under 30 with type 1 diabetes.

V usage is TRBV29-1 and J usage is TRBJ1-1; possibly TRBD1 for D (6 bases). There are 14 residues in the CDR3. Germline V gives CDR1 SQVTM, CDR2 ANQGSEA. V was clipped by 4 bases and J by 2 bases, with 14 bases between them. In DNA form, the CDR3 reads TGCAGCGTTGTTGTGACAGGAGGCAACACTGAAGCTTTCTTT. Encoded protein: CSVVVTGGNTEAFF.

This clone was counted between two and nine times. The V and J genes are TRBV7-3 and TRBJ2-7; the D gene is possibly TRBD2 (5 bases). The V gene lost 4 bases and the J gene lost 6 bases, with 13 bases spanning the gap. The CDR3 runs to 13 residues. CDR1 is SGHTA, CDR2 FQGTGA, per germline. The CDR3 reads CASSSLALREQYF. Here the CDR3 DNA reads TGTGCCAGCAGCTCCCTAGCCCTACGCGAGCAGTACTTC.

This clone was counted only a few times. J is TRBJ1-5 and V is TRBV30; tentatively, D is TRBD1 (6 bases). CDR1 is GTSNPN and CDR2 is SVGIG in the germline V gene (reference sequence). This CDR3 region has 15 residues. V lost 1 base and J lost 2, with 12 bases in between. The CDR3 sequence is CAWSGGGARNQPQHF. In DNA, the CDR3 is TGTGCCTGGAGTGGAGGGGGGGCACGCAATCAGCCCCAGCATTTT.

This clone was seen more than once but under ten times. The genes are TRBV27 and TRBJ2-6; D unclear. V was shortened by 5 bases and J by 4 bases, with 12 bases between the two germline ends. The CDR3 is 15 residues long. In germline, CDR1 is MNHEY, CDR2 SMNVEV (reference sequence). DNA of the CDR3: TGTGCCAGCAGTACCCGGTCCCACGGGGCCAACGTCCTGACTTTC. Encoded protein: CASSTRSHGANVLTF. Using reference TRBV27 and TRBJ2-6 for the parts outside the CDR3, the full variable domain is EAQVTQNPRYLITVTGKKLTVTCSQNMNHEYMSWYRQDPGLGLRQIYYSMNVEVTDKGDVPEGYKVSRKEKRNFPLILESPSPNQTSLYFCASSTRSHGANVLTFGAGSRLTVL.

This clone turned up a few times. J is TRBJ1-3 and V is TRBV30, with D possibly matching TRBD1 (6 bases). V dropped 3 bases and J dropped 0 bases, with 15 bases sitting between them. Germline V CDR1 and CDR2: GTSNPN, SVGIG (reference sequence). This CDR3 is built from 16 residues. The DNA for the CDR3 is TGTGCCTGGAGCGTTTATGGACAGTTCTCTGGAAACACCATATATTTT. Its protein is CAWSVYGQFSGNTIYF.

This clone has more than one count but fewer than ten. This chain uses TRBV18 with TRBJ1-2, with TRBD1 matching over 8 bases. CDR3 length: 15 amino acids. Trimming removed 4 bases from V and 7 bases from J; junction bases left unmatched: 11. Germline lookup yields CDR1 KGHSH and CDR2 LQKENI. CDR3 amino acids: CASSLGGQGSGGYTF. The CDR3 DNA reads TGTGCCAGCTCACTCGGAGGACAGGGATCTGGTGGCTACACCTTC.

This chain uses TRBV25-1 with TRBJ2-5; D gene ambiguous. The V and J ends lost 4 bases and 2 bases respectively, with 8 bases between them. The CDR3 contains 13 residues. CDR1 and CDR2 from the germline V gene are MGHDK and SYGVNS. The CDR3 DNA reads TGTGCCAGCAGTGCTACAGCACAAGAGACCCAGTACTTC. Translating it yields CASSATAQETQYF.

The gene calls are TRBV7-9 and TRBJ1-2, with D tentatively TRBD1 (6 bases). Per the germline V gene, CDR1 is SEHNR and CDR2 is FQNEAQ (reference sequence). The length of the CDR3 is 15 residues. V was clipped by 1 base and J by 3 bases, with 12 bases between them. Here the CDR3 DNA reads TGTGCCAGCAGCTTAGAGCAGGGGCTGGACTATGGCTACACCTTC. It is translated as CASSLEQGLDYGYTF. Full variable domain (remainder filled in from reference TRBV7-9 and TRBJ1-2): DTGVSQNPRHKITKRGQNVTFRCDPISEHNRLYWYRQTLGQGPEFLTYFQNEAQLEKSRLLSDRFSAERPKGSFSTLEIQRTEQGDSAMYLCASSLEQGLDYGYTFGSGTRLTVV.

J is TRBJ2-1 and V is TRBV9; TRBD2 agrees at 13 bases. Germline-derived CDR1 and CDR2 are SGDLS and YYNGEE. The CDR3 runs to 16 residues. V lost 4 bases to trimming and J lost 4 bases; unmatched junction nucleotides: 5. CDR3 in DNA: TGTGCCAGCAGCCCTACACTAGCGGGAGGGTACAATGAGCAGTTCTTC. It translates to CASSPTLAGGYNEQFF.

The rearrangement links TRBV9 to TRBJ2-2; 10 bases map to TRBD1. Unmatched junction bases numbered 4, after V lost 3 bases and J lost 5 bases. This CDR3 has 15 residues. Germline lookup yields CDR1 SGDLS and CDR2 YYNGEE. The CDR3 is CASSAGQGFTGELFF. CDR3 sequence (DNA): TGTGCCAGCAGCGCGGGACAGGGGTTTACCGGGGAGCTGTTTTTT.

This clone was found a few times. The CDR3 region is CASSLSGGPPDTQYF. The CDR3 coding sequence is TGTGCCAGCAGCTTAAGCGGGGGGCCGCCGGATACGCAGTATTTT. The chain joins TRBV9 to TRBJ2-3; TRBD2 matches at 9 bases. Germline V gene data show CDR1 as SGDLS and CDR2 as YYNGEE. This CDR3 region has 15 residues. V lost 4 bases and J lost 6; bases outside the gene matches: 9. The complete variable domain, with remaining parts taken from reference TRBV9 and TRBJ2-3, reads DSGVTQTPKHLITATGQRVTLRCSPRSGDLSVYWYQQSLDQGLQFLIQYYNGEERAKGNILERFSAQQFPDLHSELNLSSLELGDSALYFCASSLSGGPPDTQYFGPGTRLTVL.

The rearrangement joins TRBV7-9 to TRBJ2-6, with no clear D. This CDR3 spans 13 amino acids. CDR1 and CDR2 from the germline V gene are SEHNR and FQNEAQ (reference sequence). The V end was cut by 3 bases, the J end by 4 bases, with 4 bases between. The CDR3 bases are TGTGCCAGCAGCTTCTCCGGGGCCAACGTCCTGACTTTC. Protein sequence: CASSFSGANVLTF.

The chain recombines TRBV28 with TRBJ2-7; D possibly corresponds to TRBD1 (6 bases). This CDR3 has 14 amino acids. Germline-derived CDR1 and CDR2 are MDHEN and SYDVKM. Trimming cost V 10 bases and J 1 base, with 17 bases left between them. The CDR3 region is CAISGDVPSYEQYF. In DNA, the CDR3 is TGTGCCATCTCAGGGGACGTCCCGTCCTACGAGCAGTACTTC.

This clone has only a few counts. V gene TRBV6-5 combines with J gene TRBJ1-5, with 9 bases that match TRBD1. The CDR3 sequence is 14 residues long. CDR1 is MNHEY, CDR2 SVGAGI, per germline. The trim removed 4 bases at V and 6 bases at J, leaving 4 bases unmatched. The CDR3 coding sequence is TGTGCCAGCAGTTTGGACAGGGGTGTTCAGCCCCAGCATTTT. The encoded protein is CASSLDRGVQPQHF.

This clone was recorded a few times. V is TRBV7-2 and J is TRBJ2-1, with D possibly matching TRBD2 (5 bases). The germline V gene has CDR1 SGHTA and CDR2 FQGNSA. V dropped 5 bases and J dropped 0 bases, with 11 bases sitting between them. This CDR3 region has 15 residues. CDR3 DNA sequence: TGTGCCAGCAGCATTAGCGAGAGCTCCTACAATGAGCAGTTCTTC. The encoded protein is CASSISESSYNEQFF.

There are a few counts of this clone. The chain has TRBV30 and TRBJ1-2; 8 nucleotides align to TRBD1. This CDR3 has 14 residues. V shed 0 bases and J 6 bases; nucleotides not matched to a gene: 6. Germline V lookup: CDR1 GTSNPN, CDR2 SVGIG (reference sequence). CDR3 nucleotides: TGTGCCTGGAGTGTACGAGACAGGGGAAATGGCTACACCTTC. Its protein product is CAWSVRDRGNGYTF.

This clone was found a few times. This specimen includes other DNA sequences encoding the same CDR3. The chain joins TRBV30 to TRBJ1-2; D unclear. The germline V gene encodes CDR1 GTSNPN and CDR2 SVGIG (reference sequence). The CDR3 spans 11 residues. V was cut by 2 bases and J by 8 bases, with 9 bases left in between. DNA of the CDR3: TGTGCCTGGAGTCCAGGAGGCGGCTACACCTTC. Amino acid sequence: CAWSPGGGYTF.

V usage is TRBV4-1 and J usage is TRBJ2-1; 8 positions agree with TRBD2. With 4 bases clipped from V and 3 bases from J, the junction kept 2 bases outside the gene matches. Germline-derived CDR1 and CDR2 are MGHRA and YSYEKL. The CDR3 runs to 14 residues. The CDR3 sequence is CASSPSGSYNEQFF. The DNA for the CDR3 is TGCGCCAGCAGCCCCAGCGGGAGCTACAATGAGCAGTTCTTC.

This clone was seen a handful of times. This chain joins TRBV7-6 and TRBJ2-5, with D possibly TRBD1 on 5 matching bases. Germline loops: CDR1 SGHVS, CDR2 FNYEAQ. Trimming stripped 4 bases from V and 4 bases from J, with 16 bases between. The CDR3 consists of 15 residues. CDR3 DNA: TGTGCCAGCAGCTCCGCCAGACAGTCGGCAGAGACCCAGTACTTC. Protein product: CASSSARQSAETQYF.

This clone was recorded a few times. The V and J genes are TRBV4-1 and TRBJ2-4; TRBD2 agrees at 13 bases. The V gene end was trimmed by 6 bases and the J gene end by 0 bases; junction bases not matched to a gene: 5. Germline CDR1 MGHRA, CDR2 YSYEKL. CDR3 length equals 17 residues. The CDR3 reads CASSRLAGGLAKNIQYF. The CDR3 DNA reads as TGCGCCAGCAGTCGACTAGCGGGGGGCCTAGCCAAAAACATTCAGTACTTC.

CDR3 amino acids: CASSQTTGTVYNEQFF. The CDR3 DNA follows: TGTGCCAGCAGCCAAACGACCGGGACTGTCTACAATGAGCAGTTCTTC. The chain recombines TRBV4-2 with TRBJ2-1; the D gene is possibly TRBD2 (6 bases). CDR1 is LGHNA, CDR2 YNFKEQ, per germline. Trimming removed 2 bases at V and 3 bases at J, with 14 bases between. CDR3 length: 16 residues.

This chain joins TRBV7-3 and TRBJ2-1; TRBD1 matches 8 bases. The CDR3 covers 14 residues. The trim removed 5 bases at V and 8 bases at J, leaving 8 bases unmatched. Germline V gives CDR1 SGHTA, CDR2 FQGTGA. Here the CDR3 DNA reads TGTGCCAGCAGCGCGCAGGGGGCAATATATGAGCAGTTCTTC. Translated: CASSAQGAIYEQFF. The complete variable domain, with remaining parts taken from reference TRBV7-3 and TRBJ2-1, reads GAGVSQTPSNKVTEKGKYVELRCDPISGHTALYWYRQSLGQGPEFLIYFQGTGAADDSGLPNDRFFAVRPEGSVSTLKIQRTERGDSAVYLCASSAQGAIYEQFFGPGTRLTVL.

As for this clone: In the same sample, other DNA sequences code for this CDR3. The chain joins TRBV29-1 to TRBJ1-2, with 7 bases that match TRBD1. Trimming cost V 7 bases and J 2 bases; bases outside gene matches: 1. The CDR3 extends over 11 amino acids. The germline CDR1 and CDR2 sequences are SQVTM and ANQGSEA. The CDR3 is CSATGNYGYTF. CDR3 in DNA: TGCAGCGCGACAGGGAACTATGGCTACACCTTC.

This clone was detected a few times. V gene TRBV4-3 combines with J gene TRBJ2-3; D unclear. Trimming removed 4 bases from V and 2 bases from J, with 4 bases in between. Germline CDR1 reads LGHNA; CDR2 reads YSLEER. This CDR3 is 12 amino acids long. This chain's CDR3 is CASSLLTDTQYF. Here the CDR3 DNA reads TGCGCCAGCAGCCTCCTCACAGATACGCAGTATTTT.

This chain joins TRBV29-1 and TRBJ1-1, with a tentative D call TRBD1 (6 bases). CDR3 size: 14 residues. The V end lost 6 bases, the J end lost 0 bases, and 14 bases lay between the germline ends. Germline CDR1 and CDR2: SQVTM and ANQGSEA. CDR3 in amino acids: CSVVSQGMNTEAFF. In nucleotides, the CDR3 is TGCAGCGTCGTATCACAGGGAATGAACACTGAAGCTTTCTTT.

The V call is TRBV7-2, the J call TRBJ2-7; 14 nucleotides match TRBD2. Germline-derived CDR1 and CDR2 are SGHTA and FQGNSA. The CDR3 is 17 residues long. Trimming cost V 5 bases and J 0 bases; bases outside gene matches: 6. The CDR3 DNA follows: TGTGCCAGCAGCCGGACTAGCGGGAGGATGAGCTCCTACGAGCAGTACTTC. The encoded protein is CASSRTSGRMSSYEQYF. The variable domain in full, with the rest retrieved from reference TRBV7-2 and TRBJ2-7, is GAGVSQSPSNKVTEKGKDVELRCDPISGHTALYWYRQSLGQGLEFLIYFQGNSAPDKSGLPSDRFSAERTGGSVSTLTIQRTQQEDSAVYLCASSRTSGRMSSYEQYFGPGTRLTVT.

This clone was picked up a small number of times. The gene calls are TRBV18 and TRBJ2-3, with a tentative D call TRBD2 (5 bases). V was pared by 6 bases and J by 2 bases, with 12 bases between. Per germline, CDR1 KGHSH and CDR2 LQKENI. This CDR3 has 14 residues. The CDR3 here is CASSEREFTDTQYF. DNA for the CDR3: TGTGCCAGCTCTGAGAGGGAATTCACAGATACGCAGTATTTT.

The J gene is TRBJ2-3, the V gene TRBV5-1; D is perhaps TRBD1 (6 bases). The germline V gene encodes CDR1 SGHRS and CDR2 YFSETQ. CDR3 length: 16 amino acids. V lost 1 base, J lost 7 bases, and 19 bases lay in between. CDR3 sequence reads: CASSLSAGRGGHTQYF. CDR3 bases: TGCGCCAGCAGCTTGTCGGCAGGTCGAGGGGGTCATACGCAGTATTTT. The full variable domain, in which reference TRBV5-1 and TRBJ2-3 provide the parts outside the CDR3, is KAGVTQTPRYLIKTRGQQVTLSCSPISGHRSVSWYQQTPGQGLQFLFEYFSETQRNKGNFPGRFSGRQFSNSRSEMNVSTLELGDSALYLCASSLSAGRGGHTQYFGPGTRLTVL.

This clone was recorded a few times. V gene TRBV6-6 combines with J gene TRBJ2-7, with D tentatively TRBD2 (6 bases). The germline V gene has CDR1 MNHNY and CDR2 SVGAGI (reference sequence). This CDR3 has 16 residues. Trimming stripped 4 bases from V and 5 bases from J, with 21 bases between. The CDR3 region has the DNA TGTGCCAGCAGTTCGGCCTCCGGGACTCTCTACCACGAGCAGTACTTC. This codes for CASSSASGTLYHEQYF.

This clone has a handful of counts. J is TRBJ2-5 and V is TRBV18; TRBD1 might be the D (6 bases). The CDR3 sequence is 15 residues long. Trimming took off 3 bases at V and 0 bases at J, with 11 bases between the two ends. From germline, CDR1 is KGHSH and CDR2 LQKENI. As DNA, the CDR3 is TGTGCCAGCTCACCGAAGACAGGTTACCAAGAGACCCAGTACTTC. Translation: CASSPKTGYQETQYF.